This TCR beta chain was retrieved from a study of T cell responses to AZD1222 COVID-19 vaccine. General study points: Repertoires were obtained only post-peak T cell response. Reportedly, nearly half of unique spike TCRs recognized epitopes outside B.1.351/B.1.1.7 mutations. White British donors predominated, females outnumbered males, and clonal diversity was possibly underestimated.

As to this clone: Its target is not known.

Assay: immunoSEQ multiplex PCR; the TCRdb copy retains only in-frame clones and omits some. The data show over 130,000 clones, with around 90% seen just once and about 5% held by the top ten. The CDR3 runs to 14 residues. The V end was cut by 0 bases, the J end by 6 bases, with 10 bases between. CDR1 SGHDN and CDR2 FVKESK come from the germline V gene. The V call is TRBV14, the J call TRBJ2-3; D unresolved. This receptor was taken from an adult in good health. This specimen consisted of peripheral blood, obtained on day 0 of AZD1222 vaccination. CDR3 sequence reads: CASSQDLALDTQYF. The CDR3 coding sequence is TGTGCCAGCAGCCAAGATCTCGCGCTGGATACGCAGTATTTT.